A selection of T cell receptor beta chains follows, all from one sample in a study of blood T cell repertoires in COVID-19. The assay was immunoSEQ multiplex PCR, and TCRdb's table has in-frame clones only and misses some. The sample lists fewer than 95,000 clones; about 93% were seen once. Sequenced: peripheral blood. All receptors come from an elderly woman with acute or convalescent COVID-19. CDR3s include the opening cysteine and the closing phenylalanine or tryptophan. Fields, in order: J gene, clone size, D gene, V gene, CDR3 protein, CDR3 DNA. The D gene is left open where the match is weak. The size field is filled for only some rows; it gives once, few, many or a size class.

TRBJ1-5	.	.	TRBV5-8	CASSAGVGQPQHF	TGTGCCAGCAGCGCAGGGGTTGGCCAGCCCCAGCATTTT
TRBJ2-6	.	.	TRBV14	CASSPLGAGANVLTF	TGTGCCAGCAGCCCCTTGGGAGCTGGGGCCAACGTCCTGACTTTC
TRBJ1-2	.	.	TRBV4-2	CASSQDPQGLDGYTF	TGTGCCAGCAGCCAAGATCCGCAGGGGTTGGATGGCTACACCTTC
TRBJ1-6	.	TRBD1	TRBV11-2	CASSQGANSPLHF	TGTGCCAGCAGCCAGGGGGCCAATTCACCCCTCCACTTT
TRBJ2-7	.	.	TRBV18	CASSLTSRDSYEQYF	TGTGCCAGCTCACTGACTAGTCGGGACTCCTACGAGCAGTACTTC
TRBJ1-2	.	.	TRBV6-5	CASSADTNNYGYTF	TGTGCCAGCAGCGCAGACACGAATAACTATGGCTACACCTTC
TRBJ2-1	.	.	TRBV13	CASSYQRYEQFF	TGTGCCAGCAGCTACCAGCGGTATGAGCAGTTCTTC
TRBJ1-1	.	.	TRBV5-1	CASSLALGVGTEAFF	TGCGCCAGCAGCTTGGCCCTAGGGGTAGGCACTGAAGCTTTCTTT
TRBJ1-1	.	.	TRBV21-1	CASSKLEHKQGEVNTEAFF	TGTGCCAGCAGCAAACTGGAGCATAAACAGGGCGAGGTGAACACTGAAGCTTTCTTT
TRBJ1-6	.	.	TRBV5-4	CASSLGQPLNSPLHF	TGTGCCAGCAGCTTGGGACAGCCCCTTAATTCACCCCTCCACTTT
TRBJ2-5	.	.	TRBV5-4	CASSLALEETQYF	TGTGCCAGCAGCTTGGCCCTCGAAGAGACCCAGTACTTC
TRBJ1-3	.	.	TRBV19	CASSIASPGNTIYF	TGTGCCAGTAGTATAGCCTCCCCGGGAAACACCATATATTTT
TRBJ2-1	once	TRBD2	TRBV5-8	CASSLKWGVLAGERNEQFF	TGTGCCAGCAGCTTAAAGTGGGGGGTCCTGGCGGGAGAACGAAATGAGCAGTTCTTC
TRBJ2-4	.	.	TRBV21-1	CASSKGGGEIAKNIQYF	TGTGCCAGCAGCAAAGGTGGAGGAGAGATAGCCAAAAACATTCAGTACTTC
TRBJ2-1	.	.	TRBV29-1	CSAQRGSGVGNEQFF	TGCAGCGCTCAGAGGGGGAGCGGCGTGGGGAATGAGCAGTTCTTC
TRBJ1-1	.	.	TRBV5-1	CASSLGAGNTEAFF	TGCGCCAGCAGCTTGGGTGCGGGGAACACTGAAGCTTTCTTT
TRBJ1-5	.	TRBD1	TRBV19	CASSIVGGKSNQPQHF	TGTGCCAGTAGTATCGTAGGGGGCAAGAGCAATCAGCCCCAGCATTTT
TRBJ2-2	.	TRBD1	TRBV2	CASSSSRDRANTGELFF	TGTGCCAGCAGTTCTTCCCGGGACAGGGCCAACACCGGGGAGCTGTTTTTT
TRBJ2-5	.	TRBD2	TRBV9	CASSVGLAEETQYF	TGTGCCAGCAGCGTGGGACTAGCGGAAGAGACCCAGTACTTC
TRBJ2-5	.	TRBD2	TRBV7-6	CASSTTGGRQETQYF	TGTGCCAGCAGCACCACGGGGGGTCGCCAAGAGACCCAGTACTTC
TRBJ2-1	.	.	TRBV27	CASSLYAGESYNEQFF	TGTGCCAGCAGTTTATACGCCGGGGAGTCCTACAATGAGCAGTTCTTC
TRBJ2-7	.	.	TRBV18	CASSPWTEREQYF	TGTGCCAGCTCACCCTGGACAGAACGCGAGCAGTACTTC
TRBJ2-3	.	.	TRBV6-6	CASSYLADTQYF	TGTGCCAGCAGTTACCTAGCAGATACGCAGTATTTT
TRBJ2-7	once	.	TRBV9	CASSVAFGEQYF	TGTGCCAGCAGCGTAGCTTTCGGCGAGCAGTACTTC
TRBJ1-2	.	TRBD1	TRBV4-1	CASSRGTEPGYGYTF	TGCGCCAGCAGCCGAGGGACAGAACCAGGCTATGGCTACACCTTC
TRBJ1-1	few	TRBD1	TRBV28	CASSGTGGLRTEAFF	TGTGCCAGCAGCGGGACAGGGGGTTTGAGAACTGAAGCTTTCTTT
TRBJ2-2	few	.	TRBV27	CASSLWQGGINTGELFF	TGTGCCAGCAGTTTATGGCAGGGAGGAATTAACACCGGGGAGCTGTTTTTT
TRBJ1-6	.	TRBD1	TRBV19	CASGESGTVYNSPLHF	TGTGCCAGTGGGGAATCCGGGACAGTCTATAATTCACCCCTCCACTTT
TRBJ1-4	.	.	TRBV4-1	CASSQEPGQVNEKLFF	TGCGCCAGCAGCCAAGAACCGGGACAAGTTAATGAAAAACTGTTTTTT
TRBJ1-5	.	TRBD1	TRBV7-9	CASSPTGGGQPQHF	TGTGCCAGCAGCCCAACAGGGGGTGGTCAGCCCCAGCATTTT
TRBJ1-5	.	.	TRBV27	CASRSGQSNQPQHF	TGTGCCAGCAGATCAGGACAGAGCAATCAGCCCCAGCATTTT
TRBJ1-1	once	.	TRBV29-1	CSVAQVPNTEAFF	TGCAGCGTAGCTCAGGTGCCGAACACTGAAGCTTTCTTT
TRBJ2-5	.	.	TRBV5-6	CASSPVAGLETQYF	TGTGCCAGCAGTCCCGTGGCAGGGCTGGAGACCCAGTACTTC
TRBJ2-2	.	.	TRBV5-1	CATTRGISANTGELFF	TGCGCCACCACGCGAGGGATTTCCGCGAACACCGGGGAGCTGTTTTTT
TRBJ1-3	.	.	TRBV27	CASRSAGSGNTIYF	TGTGCCAGCAGGTCGGCGGGCTCTGGAAACACCATATATTTT
TRBJ2-1	.	.	TRBV5-1	CATSPSRPLGEQFF	TGCGCAACCAGCCCTAGCCGACCCCTAGGTGAGCAGTTCTTC
TRBJ1-2	.	TRBD1	TRBV2	CASTGTGVGYTF	TGTGCCAGCACCGGGACAGGGGTGGGCTACACCTTC
TRBJ1-3	.	.	TRBV12-3/TRBV12-4	CASSGQNTIYF	TGTGCCAGCAGTGGACAGAACACCATATATTTT
TRBJ1-4	.	.	TRBV7-2	CASSLGGGNEKLFF	TGTGCCAGCAGCCTAGGTGGGGGGAATGAAAAACTGTTTTTT
TRBJ1-2	.	TRBD1	TRBV2	CASSENRGYGYTF	TGTGCCAGCAGTGAGAACAGGGGCTATGGCTACACCTTC
TRBJ1-2	few	.	TRBV7-2	CASSLQGYYGYTF	TGTGCCAGCAGCTTACAGGGATACTATGGCTACACCTTC
TRBJ1-1	.	.	TRBV19	CASTYLTEAFF	TGTGCCAGTACTTATCTCACTGAAGCTTTCTTT
TRBJ1-2	.	TRBD1	TRBV29-1	CSVLTIQGAGGYTF	TGCAGCGTTCTAACGATACAGGGGGCAGGTGGCTACACCTTC
TRBJ1-3	.	TRBD1	TRBV4-1	CASSRQGVRPLPGNTIYF	TGCGCCAGCAGCCGGCAGGGGGTGAGGCCTCTCCCTGGAAACACCATATATTTT
TRBJ2-4	.	TRBD2	TRBV4-3	CASSQTTSGGAAQNIQYF	TGCGCCAGCAGCCAAACCACTAGCGGGGGGGCCGCCCAAAACATTCAGTACTTC